One and the same sample provided the 27 T cell receptor beta chains below, sequenced in a study of T cells after yellow fever vaccination. TCRdb called the 5' RACE reads again in MiXCR, with one record for every CDR3 protein. In the table there are roughly 350,000 distinct CDR3 sequences, roughly 4.3% of which are singletons. The specimen comprised PBMCs, sampled 5 days after the yellow fever booster vaccination. The origin of the receptors is a man aged 18-30 years who received the YFV17D yellow fever vaccine.

This clonotype was found a few times. This chain joins TRBV7-2 and TRBJ1-5; D is uncertain. This CDR3 is 15 amino acids long. In germline, CDR1 is SGHTA, CDR2 FQGNSA. The V end was cut by 1 base, the J end by 0 bases, with 7 bases between. The CDR3 loop is CASSLGVRSNQPQHF. As DNA, the CDR3 is TGTGCCAGCAGCTTAGGGGTCCGTAGCAATCAGCCCCAGCATTTT.

This clonotype was seen at least ten times. V is TRBV7-9 and J is TRBJ2-5, with D hard to call. Germline-derived CDR1 and CDR2 are SEHNR and FQNEAQ (reference sequence). The length of the CDR3 is 12 residues. Trimming cost V 5 bases and J 7 bases, with 11 bases left between them. As DNA, the CDR3 is TGTGCCAGCAGCCCAGGTATAGGGACCCAGTACTTC. Translated, it gives CASSPGIGTQYF.

V usage is TRBV2 and J usage is TRBJ1-1; 10 bases fit TRBD1. The CDR3 is 13 residues long. Losses at the gene ends were 3 bases for V and 9 bases for J; bases not matched to a gene: 4. CDR1 is SNHLY and CDR2 is FYNNEI in the germline V gene. CDR3: CASSEWTGGKAFF. CDR3 bases: TGTGCCAGCAGTGAGTGGACAGGGGGGAAAGCTTTCTTT.

Of note for this clonotype: The junction shows a germline mismatch at one end, possibly a read error. This sequence joins TRBV2 and TRBJ1-1; perhaps TRBD1 as D (6 bases). The germline CDR1 and CDR2 sequences are SNHLY and FYNNEI. The CDR3 extends over 10 amino acids. As DNA, the CDR3 is TGTGCCAGCAGATTACCGGGACATGAGTGG. This encodes CASRLPGHEW.

This clonotype was recorded a few times. The J gene is TRBJ2-1, the V gene TRBV4-3; perhaps TRBD1 as D (6 bases). This CDR3 spans 16 amino acids. Per the germline V gene, CDR1 is LGHNA and CDR2 is YSLEER. With 4 bases removed from V and 4 bases from J, the gap between germline ends came to 17 bases. The CDR3 region has the DNA TGCGCCAGCAGCCGAGAGCCGACAGGCCCTTACAATGAGCAGTTCTTC. Protein sequence: CASSREPTGPYNEQFF.

The sample holds many counts of this clonotype. J is TRBJ2-5 and V is TRBV29-1; D is possibly TRBD2 (6 bases). This CDR3 spans 12 amino acids. V lost 7 bases and J lost 4, with 13 bases in between. The germline V gene has CDR1 SQVTM and CDR2 ANQGSEA. The CDR3 DNA follows: TGCAGCGGTGGCGGAGGGGTAGAGACCCAGTACTTC. It specifies CSGGGGVETQYF. The full variable domain, in which reference TRBV29-1 and TRBJ2-5 provide the parts outside the CDR3, is SAVISQKPSRDICQRGTSLTIQCQVDSQVTMMFWYRQQPGQSLTLIATANQGSEATYESGFVIDKFPISRPNLTFSTLTVSNMSPEDSSIYLCSGGGGVETQYFGPGTRLLVL.

In this sample, this clonotype turned up a few times. The V call is TRBV9, the J call TRBJ2-2; 11 nucleotides match TRBD2. The CDR3 covers 17 residues. From germline, CDR1 is SGDLS and CDR2 YYNGEE. With V trimmed by 4 bases and J by 5 bases, 10 bases remained unmatched. CDR3 in DNA: TGTGCCAGCAGCCCCAGGACTAGCGGGTTAGGTACCGGGGAGCTGTTTTTT. Translating gives CASSPRTSGLGTGELFF.

The chain links TRBV7-9 to TRBJ1-3; 8 bases fit TRBD1. Germline V lookup: CDR1 SEHNR, CDR2 FQNEAQ (reference sequence). V trimming: 4 bases; J trimming: 7 bases; junction bases outside the gene matches: 12. There are 16 residues in the CDR3. CDR3 coding DNA: TGTGCCAGCAGCTGGGGAGGACAGGGTGGAAGGAACACCATATATTTT. It is translated as CASSWGGQGGRNTIYF.

This clonotype showed up many times. This chain links TRBV12-3 or TRBV12-4 with TRBJ2-3; 11 nucleotides line up with TRBD2. Trimming at V came to 11 bases and at J to 4 bases, leaving 5 bases not matched to a gene. The CDR3 loop spans 13 amino acids. This CDR3 reads CASVLAGADTQYF. The CDR3 bases are TGTGCCTCCGTACTAGCGGGAGCAGATACGCAGTATTTT.

This clonotype was counted many times. V gene TRBV15 combines with J gene TRBJ2-5; TRBD1 or TRBD2 may be the D gene (5 bases each). Germline values: CDR1 LNHNV, CDR2 YYDKDF (reference sequence). With 0 bases removed from V and 2 bases from J, the gap between germline ends came to 16 bases. CDR3 size: 17 residues. CDR3 residues: CATSRDKGLGGQETQYF. CDR3 in DNA: TGTGCCACCAGCAGAGATAAGGGGTTAGGCGGGCAAGAGACCCAGTACTTC.

The V gene is TRBV13, the J gene TRBJ1-1; the D gene is possibly TRBD1 (5 bases). Germline assignment: CDR1 PRHDT and CDR2 FYEKMQ (reference sequence). This CDR3 comprises 11 residues. V was clipped by 5 bases and J by 7 bases, with 8 bases between them. The CDR3 region is CASSPGGEAFF. CDR3 in DNA: TGTGCCAGCAGCCCTGGGGGTGAAGCTTTCTTT.

The chain has TRBV10-3 and TRBJ1-1; D uncertain. This CDR3 is built from 12 residues. Trimming removed 6 bases from V and 2 bases from J, with 7 bases in between. The germline gives CDR1 ENHRY, CDR2 SYGVKD. The CDR3, as DNA: TGTGCCATCAGCAGACGAAACACTGAAGCTTTCTTT. It yields the protein CAISRRNTEAFF.

J is TRBJ2-2 and V is TRBV5-1; D unresolved. The V gene lost 2 bases and the J gene lost 2 bases, with 10 bases spanning the gap. The germline gives CDR1 SGHRS, CDR2 YFSETQ. The CDR3 loop spans 15 amino acids. CDR3 region: CASSLTGFNTGELFF. The DNA for the CDR3 is TGCGCCAGCAGCTTAACCGGGTTCAACACCGGGGAGCTGTTTTTT.

This clonotype was observed many times. The chain couples TRBV7-9 to TRBJ1-2; 8 positions agree with TRBD1. Germline V lookup: CDR1 SEHNR, CDR2 FQNEAQ (reference sequence). The CDR3 is 12 residues long. V lost 5 bases, J lost 10 bases, and 6 bases stayed unmatched. This CDR3 reads CASSDLQGVYTF. CDR3 in DNA: TGTGCCAGCAGCGACCTACAGGGGGTCTACACCTTC.

This clonotype was detected only a few times. The chain joins TRBV7-2 to TRBJ1-2; D not certain. The germline V and J ends were trimmed by 5 bases and 3 bases, with 10 bases remaining between them. Germline assignment: CDR1 SGHTA and CDR2 FQGNSA. CDR3 length: 13 amino acids. CDR3 sequence: CASSEGGDYGYTF. In nucleotides, the CDR3 is TGTGCCAGCAGCGAAGGCGGGGACTATGGCTACACCTTC.

This clonotype occurred a few times. The rearrangement joins TRBV7-2 to TRBJ2-3; 10 positions agree with TRBD2. The CDR3 consists of 17 residues. V lost 1 base and J lost 1; bases outside the gene matches: 5. In germline, CDR1 is SGHTA, CDR2 FQGNSA. The CDR3 DNA sequence: TGTGCCAGCAGCTTAGTACTAGCGGGGACTCGCACAGATACGCAGTATTTT. This translates into CASSLVLAGTRTDTQYF.

This clonotype has at least ten counts. The V gene is TRBV5-6, the J gene TRBJ2-3; tentative D call: TRBD1 (6 bases). From germline, CDR1 is SGHDT and CDR2 YYEEEE. Trimming removed 6 bases from V and 6 bases from J, with 23 bases in between. The CDR3 has 16 residues. CDR3 amino acids: CASTYPDRSGLDTQYF. CDR3 nucleotide sequence: TGTGCCAGCACCTACCCGGACAGATCTGGCTTGGATACGCAGTATTTT.

This clonotype was seen a handful of times. The rearrangement joins TRBV6-5 to TRBJ2-3; D is undetermined. V lost 2 bases to trimming and J lost 5 bases, with 8 bases between them. CDR1 MNHEY and CDR2 SVGAGI come from the germline V gene. There are 13 residues in the CDR3. DNA for the CDR3: TGTGCCAGCAGTTACAGCTCCGGAGATACGCAGTATTTT. It yields the protein CASSYSSGDTQYF.

This clonotype was counted at least ten times. The chain recombines TRBV5-1 with TRBJ2-7; either TRBD1 or TRBD2 may supply D (5 bases each). The CDR3 has 14 amino acids. Looked up from germline, CDR1 is SGHRS and CDR2 is YFSETQ. Trimming took 3 bases from V and 3 from J, leaving 13 bases between them. CDR3 DNA sequence: TGCGCCAGCAGCTACCAGGGCCGGGACTACGAGCAGTACTTC. This codes for CASSYQGRDYEQYF.

In this sample, this clonotype turned up a few times. The chain joins TRBV5-1 to TRBJ2-3; 8 bases align to TRBD1. This CDR3 region has 14 residues. J gave up 5 bases and V 5 bases, and 7 bases lay outside the gene matches. Per germline, CDR1 SGHRS and CDR2 YFSETQ. The CDR3 loop reads CASRSGTGLDTQYF. DNA for the CDR3: TGCGCCAGCAGATCCGGGACAGGATTAGATACGCAGTATTTT. The full variable domain, completed using reference TRBV5-1 and TRBJ2-3, is KAGVTQTPRYLIKTRGQQVTLSCSPISGHRSVSWYQQTPGQGLQFLFEYFSETQRNKGNFPGRFSGRQFSNSRSEMNVSTLELGDSALYLCASRSGTGLDTQYFGPGTRLTVL.

V is TRBV5-1 and J is TRBJ1-1; TRBD1 aligns across 7 bases. Germline V gene data show CDR1 as SGHRS and CDR2 as YFSETQ. V shed 4 bases, J shed 4 bases, and the junction held 10 bases outside the gene matches. This CDR3 spans 15 amino acids. CDR3 nucleotide sequence: TGCGCCAGCAGCGGGAGACAGGGATCGAGCACTGAAGCTTTCTTT. It codes for CASSGRQGSSTEAFF.

The rearrangement joins TRBV5-6 to TRBJ2-7; 8 nucleotides align to TRBD1. CDR1 and CDR2 (germline): SGHDT, YYEEEE. Trimming cost V 0 bases and J 4 bases; bases outside gene matches: 9. CDR3 length: 16 amino acids. The CDR3 sequence is CASSLVGQGVGYEQYV. The CDR3 DNA reads TGTGCCAGCAGCTTGGTAGGACAGGGAGTTGGGTACGAGCAGTACGTC.

This clonotype has only a few counts. The chain combines TRBV20-1 with TRBJ2-7; D is possibly TRBD2 (6 bases). V was trimmed by 3 bases and J by 2 bases, leaving 20 bases between them. The CDR3 loop spans 16 amino acids. Germline lookup yields CDR1 DFQATT and CDR2 SNEGSKA (reference sequence). The CDR3 region has the DNA TGCAGTGCTAGGGGCCTAGAGAGCGGGCCGACCTACGAGCAGTACGTC. This translates into CSARGLESGPTYEQYV.

There are a few counts of this clonotype. V and J are TRBV27 and TRBJ2-3; 7 nucleotides line up with TRBD2. V shed 5 bases and J 2 bases; nucleotides not matched to a gene: 7. The CDR3 covers 15 residues. The germline V gene has CDR1 MNHEY and CDR2 SMNVEV (reference sequence). The CDR3 is CASSPFGGSTDTQYF. As DNA, the CDR3 is TGTGCCAGCAGTCCCTTCGGGGGGTCCACAGATACGCAGTATTTT.

The V call is TRBV5-1, the J call TRBJ2-7, with 7 bases aligning to TRBD1. This CDR3 is 15 amino acids long. J gave up 1 base and V 4 bases, and 8 bases lay outside the gene matches. CDR1 and CDR2 from the germline V gene are SGHRS and YFSETQ. In DNA, the CDR3 is TGCGCCAGCAGCCCCATCGAGACAGGGTCCTACGAGCAGTACTTC. Translated: CASSPIETGSYEQYF.

The sample holds a few counts of this clonotype. V usage is TRBV6-2 or TRBV6-3 and J usage is TRBJ2-1; D is undetermined. Trimming cost V 3 bases and J 2 bases, with 2 bases left between them. CDR3 length: 12 amino acids. Germline CDR1 and CDR2: MNHEY and SVGEGT. In nucleotides, the CDR3 is TGTGCCAGCAGTTATACCTACAATGAGCAGTTCTTC. It specifies CASSYTYNEQFF.

This clonotype occurred many times. The V and J genes are TRBV5-4 and TRBJ2-1; 9 bases agree with TRBD2. Germline V gives CDR1 SGHNT, CDR2 YYREEE (reference sequence). The CDR3 length is 15 residues. V lost 3 bases and J lost 4; bases outside the gene matches: 5. The CDR3, as DNA: TGTGCCAGCAGCTCCGGGCGGGGGGGATACAATGAGCAGTTCTTC. It specifies CASSSGRGGYNEQFF.